A single sample gave rise to the 4 T cell receptor beta chains below, sequenced in a study of T cell changes during pregnancy in multiple sclerosis. Clones were sequenced by immunoSEQ multiplex PCR, and TCRdb holds only the in-frame ones, with some missing. The sample holds around 60,000 clones, roughly 94% seen once. This specimen was CD8+ T cells from peripheral blood mononuclear cells, taken in the third trimester of pregnancy. All receptors come from a female donor with multiple sclerosis, enrolled in a pregnancy study.

The V gene is TRBV6-5, the J gene TRBJ2-1; possibly TRBD1 for D (7 bases). Germline CDR1 is MNHEY and CDR2 is SVGAGI. This CDR3 is 15 amino acids long. The V end was cut by 6 bases, the J end by 10 bases, with 22 bases between. For the CDR3, the DNA is TGTGCCAGCAGCCAAAAGACAGGGAGGCCGCACGAGCAGTTCTTC. As protein: CASSQKTGRPHEQFF.

The rearrangement links TRBV21-1 to TRBJ2-7; the table names TRBD2, a call not compared with the DNA. TRBV21-1 is reported as a pseudogene. This CDR3 comprises 18 residues. The CDR3 protein is CASSKEGGRAGGRYEQYF. In DNA, the CDR3 is TGTGCCAGCAGCAAAGAGGGGGGCCGGGCGGGAGGTAGGTACGAGCAGTACTTC.

The CDR3 DNA sequence: TGTGCCAGTACCAAATCCCGGGACAGCTCCTACGAGCAGTACTTC. Translated, it gives CASTKSRDSSYEQYF. This sequence joins TRBV19 and TRBJ2-7; 7 bases are a match to TRBD1. In germline, CDR1 is LNHDA, CDR2 SQIVND (reference sequence). The CDR3 consists of 15 residues. The V and J ends lost 7 bases and 0 bases, in that order; junction bases with no gene match: 9.

The chain links TRBV13 to TRBJ1-2, with D uncertain. V was shortened by 3 bases and J by 1 base, with 6 bases between the two germline ends. CDR3 length: 13 amino acids. The V gene's germline CDR1 is PRHDT and CDR2 FYEKMQ (reference sequence). DNA of the CDR3: TGTGCCAGCAGCTTGGGAGATAACTATGGCTACACCTTC. Translated, it gives CASSLGDNYGYTF.